This is a list of T cell receptor beta chains from one sample in a study of cytomegalovirus exposure and HLA in healthy donors. TCRdb keeps only in-frame clones here, not all; method: immunoSEQ multiplex PCR. Of about 71,000 clones in the sample, around 70% were seen once. The sequenced sample was PBMCs. The receptor source for this set is a woman aged 45-65 years in good health and CMV-seropositive. Each CDR3 is given with its conserved first and last residue. Each record gives: J gene, CDR3 length, clone size, V gene, D gene, CDR3 DNA, CDR3 protein. D genes are given only for firm matches. Only some rows state a clone size, as once, few, many or a class for expanded clones.

J gene: TRBJ1-2
CDR3 length: 13
clone size: .
V gene: TRBV9
D gene: TRBD1
CDR3 DNA: TGTGCCAGCAGCCCCCGGACAGGGGATGGCTACACCTTC
CDR3 protein: CASSPRTGDGYTF

J gene: TRBJ2-3
CDR3 length: 13
clone size: few
V gene: TRBV19
D gene: .
CDR3 DNA: TGTGCCAGTAGTTCTACTCCAATGGATACGCAGTATTTT
CDR3 protein: CASSSTPMDTQYF

J gene: TRBJ2-5
CDR3 length: 13
clone size: .
V gene: TRBV28
D gene: .
CDR3 DNA: TGTGCCAGCAGCAGGGGAGAGGCAGAGACCCAGTACTTC
CDR3 protein: CASSRGEAETQYF

J gene: TRBJ2-1
CDR3 length: 15
clone size: few
V gene: TRBV25-1
D gene: TRBD2
CDR3 DNA: TGTGCCAGCAGACCTAGCGGGGGTTCCTACAATGAGCAGTTCTTC
CDR3 protein: CASRPSGGSYNEQFF

J gene: TRBJ2-7
CDR3 length: 16
clone size: .
V gene: TRBV11-3
D gene: TRBD1
CDR3 DNA: TGTGCCAGCACAAAAGGGGACAGGGAGATTTCCTACGAGCAGTACTTC
CDR3 protein: CASTKGDREISYEQYF

J gene: TRBJ1-1
CDR3 length: 14
clone size: .
V gene: TRBV5-1
D gene: TRBD1
CDR3 DNA: TGCGCCAGCAGCTTGCGATCGGACAGGGGGGAAGCTTTCTTT
CDR3 protein: CASSLRSDRGEAFF

J gene: TRBJ2-1
CDR3 length: 15
clone size: .
V gene: TRBV19
D gene: TRBD1
CDR3 DNA: TGTGCCAGTAGTATAGGGGGACAGGACTACAATGAGCAGTTCTTC
CDR3 protein: CASSIGGQDYNEQFF

J gene: TRBJ1-1
CDR3 length: 11
clone size: .
V gene: TRBV29-1
D gene: .
CDR3 DNA: TGCAGCGTTGGGGGGGGCACTGAAGCTTTCTTT
CDR3 protein: CSVGGGTEAFF

J gene: TRBJ2-1
CDR3 length: 17
clone size: .
V gene: TRBV7-2
D gene: TRBD2
CDR3 DNA: TGTGCCAGCAGCCTCCAGGGAGGGACTAGCGGGGTAAATGAGCAGTTCTTC
CDR3 protein: CASSLQGGTSGVNEQFF

J gene: TRBJ2-1
CDR3 length: 9
clone size: .
V gene: TRBV2
D gene: .
CDR3 DNA: TGTGCGGAGGGGGCTGAGCAGTTCTTC
CDR3 protein: CAEGAEQFF

J gene: TRBJ2-2
CDR3 length: 12
clone size: once
V gene: TRBV30
D gene: .
CDR3 DNA: TGTGCCTGGACCCCTTTAAACGGGGAGCTGTTTTTT
CDR3 protein: CAWTPLNGELFF

J gene: TRBJ2-7
CDR3 length: 12
clone size: .
V gene: TRBV29-1
D gene: .
CDR3 DNA: TGCAGCGTCGGGACTGACAGGGTCGAGCAGTACTTC
CDR3 protein: CSVGTDRVEQYF

J gene: TRBJ2-7
CDR3 length: 15
clone size: few
V gene: TRBV19
D gene: TRBD1
CDR3 DNA: TGTGCCAGTAGTACCAGGGGGCCGGGGACCTACGAGCAGTACTTC
CDR3 protein: CASSTRGPGTYEQYF

J gene: TRBJ2-4
CDR3 length: 15
clone size: .
V gene: TRBV27
D gene: .
CDR3 DNA: TGTGCCAGCAGTTTTTCCGGACAGATTAAAAACATTCAGTACTTC
CDR3 protein: CASSFSGQIKNIQYF

J gene: TRBJ2-3
CDR3 length: 17
clone size: .
V gene: TRBV5-1
D gene: .
CDR3 DNA: TGCGCCAGCACTTACGTCCTGGGGGCCGAACAATTAGATACGCAGTATTTT
CDR3 protein: CASTYVLGAEQLDTQYF

J gene: TRBJ2-5
CDR3 length: 14
clone size: .
V gene: TRBV5-4
D gene: .
CDR3 DNA: TGTGCCAGCAGTCAAGGGACTGTCCAAGAGACCCAGTACTTC
CDR3 protein: CASSQGTVQETQYF

J gene: TRBJ2-1
CDR3 length: 16
clone size: .
V gene: TRBV5-1
D gene: .
CDR3 DNA: TGCGCCAGCACTCGGTCGGGCGGGGAATCCTACAATGAGCAGTTCTTC
CDR3 protein: CASTRSGGESYNEQFF

J gene: TRBJ2-1
CDR3 length: 15
clone size: few
V gene: TRBV6-1
D gene: .
CDR3 DNA: TGTGCCAGCAGTAGCCCAAAACAGAGGGGGACTGAGCAGTTCTTC
CDR3 protein: CASSSPKQRGTEQFF

J gene: TRBJ2-7
CDR3 length: 14
clone size: .
V gene: TRBV10-3
D gene: TRBD1
CDR3 DNA: TGTGCCATCAGCGGCTTAGGGGGCCCCGACGAGCAGTACTTC
CDR3 protein: CAISGLGGPDEQYF

J gene: TRBJ1-5
CDR3 length: 18
clone size: .
V gene: TRBV7-2
D gene: TRBD1
CDR3 DNA: TGTGCCAGCAGCTTAGAGGGGGTCGGGGCAGGGGGTAGGAAGCCCCAGCATTTT
CDR3 protein: CASSLEGVGAGGRKPQHF

J gene: TRBJ2-7
CDR3 length: 13
clone size: .
V gene: TRBV11-3
D gene: TRBD1
CDR3 DNA: TGTGCCAGCAGCGAGACAGGGCAGTACGAGCAGTACTTC
CDR3 protein: CASSETGQYEQYF

J gene: TRBJ2-1
CDR3 length: 15
clone size: .
V gene: TRBV10-1
D gene: TRBD1
CDR3 DNA: TGCGCCAGCAGTGAGTGGACAGGGGGCGTGAATGAGCAGTTCTTC
CDR3 protein: CASSEWTGGVNEQFF

J gene: TRBJ2-2
CDR3 length: 14
clone size: .
V gene: TRBV5-1
D gene: .
CDR3 DNA: TGCGCCAGCAGGTCGAGCTTGAACACCGGGGAGCTGTTTTTT
CDR3 protein: CASRSSLNTGELFF

J gene: TRBJ1-1
CDR3 length: 15
clone size: .
V gene: TRBV5-8
D gene: .
CDR3 DNA: TGTGCCAGCAGCTTGTTCTTGAGGGAGAACACTGAAGCTTTCTTT
CDR3 protein: CASSLFLRENTEAFF

J gene: TRBJ2-5
CDR3 length: 13
clone size: .
V gene: TRBV10-1
D gene: .
CDR3 DNA: TGCGCCAGCAGTGTCCGGGTAGAAGAGACCCAGTACTTC
CDR3 protein: CASSVRVEETQYF